The 26 T cell receptor beta chains listed next were all sequenced from one sample in a study of T cell responses to AZD1222 COVID-19 vaccine. The assay was immunoSEQ multiplex PCR, and TCRdb's table has in-frame clones only and misses some. The sample lists about 180,000 clones, roughly 88% occurring once. This specimen was peripheral blood, taken 28 days after the second AZD1222 dose. These receptor sequences come from an adult who received the AZD1222 COVID-19 vaccine.

The chain recombines TRBV6-1 with TRBJ2-3; 7 bases match TRBD1. Germline V gives CDR1 MNHNS, CDR2 SASEGT. After removal of 2 bases from V and 6 bases from J, the junction contained 8 bases not matched to a gene. The CDR3 has 15 residues. CDR3: CASSERGDSWDTQYF. The CDR3, as DNA: TGTGCCAGCAGTGAAAGAGGGGACAGTTGGGATACGCAGTATTTT.

V usage is TRBV5-4 and J usage is TRBJ2-5, with TRBD1 matching 9 bases. This CDR3 is built from 16 residues. Trimming at V came to 2 bases and at J to 5 bases, leaving 10 bases not matched to a gene. Germline CDR1 is SGHNT and CDR2 is YYREEE (reference sequence). CDR3 sequence: CASSLPRTGAYETQYF. The CDR3 DNA follows: TGTGCCAGCAGCTTACCTAGGACAGGGGCTTACGAGACCCAGTACTTC.

This clone was found a few times. The chain is built from TRBV5-1 and TRBJ2-3; 11 bases fit TRBD2. The length of the CDR3 is 16 residues. CDR1 and CDR2 (germline): SGHRS, YFSETQ. V dropped 3 bases and J dropped 1; count of bases not matched to a gene: 4. The CDR3 loop reads CASSSGTSGRTDTQYF. In nucleotides, the CDR3 is TGCGCCAGCAGCTCGGGGACTAGCGGTCGCACAGATACGCAGTATTTT.

The V gene is TRBV7-2, the J gene TRBJ1-6; TRBD1 matches at 10 bases. Per the germline V gene, CDR1 is SGHTA and CDR2 is FQGNSA. The V segment lost 4 bases and the J segment 13 bases; nucleotides outside the gene matches: 7. This CDR3 region has 14 residues. DNA of the CDR3: TGTGCCAGCAGCTCGGGACAGGGGTCCCGGCCCCTCCACTTT. This gives the protein CASSSGQGSRPLHF.

This rearrangement joins TRBV3-1 (or the pseudogene TRBV3-2) to TRBJ1-5; no definite D call. The CDR3 spans 14 residues. The V end was cut by 4 bases, the J end by 4 bases, with 11 bases between. CDR1 LGHDT and CDR2 YNNKEL come from the germline V gene (reference sequence). CDR3 sequence: CASSRDLANQPQHF. The CDR3 DNA reads as TGTGCCAGCAGCCGAGACCTAGCGAATCAGCCCCAGCATTTT.

The genes are TRBV6-5 and TRBJ2-2; weak D call: TRBD1 (6 bases). Trimming removed 6 bases at V and 6 bases at J, with 14 bases between. Germline CDR1 and CDR2: MNHEY and SVGAGI. The CDR3 spans 14 residues. In nucleotides, the CDR3 is TGTGCCAGCAGACTTACACAGGGCCCCGGGGAGCTGTTTTTT. Translated, it gives CASRLTQGPGELFF.

The V gene is TRBV4-1, the J gene TRBJ1-3, with 8 bases identical to TRBD1. Trimming removed 5 bases from V and 4 bases from J; junction bases left unmatched: 16. CDR1 and CDR2 from the germline V gene are MGHRA and YSYEKL. The CDR3 sequence is 18 residues long. The chain's CDR3 is CASSSHIRRDRTGNTIYF. The CDR3 DNA reads as TGCGCCAGCAGCTCCCATATCCGCCGGGACAGGACCGGAAACACCATATATTTT.

The chain couples TRBV2 to TRBJ2-6, with 8 bases matching TRBD1. With 1 base clipped from V and 1 base from J, the junction kept 3 bases outside the gene matches. The germline gives CDR1 SNHLY, CDR2 FYNNEI. CDR3 size: 17 residues. The CDR3 reads CASSEVGQGSGANVLTF. The CDR3 region has the DNA TGTGCCAGCAGTGAAGTCGGACAGGGATCTGGGGCCAACGTCCTGACTTTC.

The genes are TRBV6-1 and TRBJ1-2, with D uncertain. Per germline, CDR1 MNHNS and CDR2 SASEGT. The CDR3 length is 16 residues. The V gene lost 1 base and the J gene lost 3 bases, with 15 bases spanning the gap. The CDR3 DNA is TGTGCCAGCAGTGAAGAATCTGGGGAGGTATACTATGGCTACACCTTC. Residues: CASSEESGEVYYGYTF.

The chain links TRBV7-9 to TRBJ2-7, with D possibly TRBD1 on 6 matching bases. Germline V CDR1 and CDR2: SEHNR, FQNEAQ (reference sequence). V lost 4 bases and J 5 bases, leaving 15 bases between the germline ends. The CDR3 length is 14 residues. The DNA for the CDR3 is TGTGCCAGCAGCTCGTTCGTACAGGGCGACGAGCAGTACTTC. Encoded protein: CASSSFVQGDEQYF.

This clone was detected once. The V and J genes are TRBV11-3 and TRBJ2-7; perhaps TRBD1 as D (5 bases). V was cut by 4 bases and J by 1 base, with 11 bases left in between. CDR1 is SGHNT, CDR2 YENEEA, per germline. This CDR3 is 14 amino acids long. The chain's CDR3 is CASSYSRGSYEQYF. The DNA of the CDR3 is TGTGCCAGCAGCTATTCTAGGGGATCCTACGAGCAGTACTTC.

CDR3 in DNA: TGTGCCAGCAGCCAGCGGGGGCTTGGTTCACCCCTCCACTTT. It specifies CASSQRGLGSPLHF. The chain carries TRBV3-1 (or the pseudogene TRBV3-2) and TRBJ1-6; tentative D call: TRBD1 (6 bases). Per the germline V gene, CDR1 is LGHDT and CDR2 is YNNKEL (reference sequence). Trimming pared 3 bases from V and 9 bases from J, leaving 12 bases between. The CDR3 is 14 amino acids.

The chain carries TRBV4-1 and TRBJ2-1, with D tentatively TRBD1 or TRBD2 (5 bases each). CDR1 is MGHRA and CDR2 is YSYEKL in the germline V gene. This CDR3 comprises 14 residues. The V end was cut by 0 bases, the J end by 12 bases, with 15 bases between. The CDR3 reads CASSQEGDAEGQFF. For the CDR3, the DNA is TGCGCCAGCAGCCAAGAAGGGGACGCTGAGGGGCAGTTCTTC.

The rearrangement joins TRBV28 to TRBJ2-2; D gene uncertain. The CDR3 contains 13 residues. With 6 bases removed from V and 2 bases from J, the gap between germline ends came to 7 bases. CDR1 is MDHEN and CDR2 is SYDVKM in the germline V gene. Written as DNA, the CDR3 is TGTGCCAGCAGAATGGGAAACACCGGGGAGCTGTTTTTT. Translation gives CASRMGNTGELFF. Full variable domain (rest looked up from reference TRBV28 and TRBJ2-2): DVKVTQSSRYLVKRTGEKVFLECVQDMDHENMFWYRQDPGLGLRLIYFSYDVKMKEKGDIPEGYSVSREKKERFSLILESASTNQTSMYLCASRMGNTGELFFGEGSRLTVL.

This clone was counted a few times. The V and J genes are TRBV5-1 and TRBJ1-5; D ambiguous. From germline, CDR1 is SGHRS and CDR2 YFSETQ. Between the trimmed V and J ends, which lost 0 bases and 3 bases, there was a span of 10 bases. The CDR3 is 15 amino acids. The CDR3 reads CASSLAGMANQPQHF. CDR3 DNA: TGCGCCAGCAGCTTGGCTGGGATGGCCAATCAGCCCCAGCATTTT.

V is TRBV19 and J is TRBJ2-7; D perhaps matches TRBD1 (5 bases). Trimming removed 4 bases at V and 6 bases at J, with 19 bases between. CDR1 and CDR2 from the germline V gene are LNHDA and SQIVND (reference sequence). The CDR3 contains 15 residues. The CDR3 bases are TGTGCCAGTAGTAGTTCTTCGGACACCGGGCTCGAGCAGTACTTC. Its protein product is CASSSSSDTGLEQYF.

The chain employs TRBV29-1 and TRBJ2-7; 7 positions agree with TRBD1. Germline lookup yields CDR1 SQVTM and CDR2 ANQGSEA. This CDR3 is built from 13 residues. V dropped 3 bases and J dropped 6; count of bases not matched to a gene: 8. The CDR3 nucleotides are TGCAGCGTTGAGTGGAAGGGGGCGATCGAGCAGTACTTC. Its protein is CSVEWKGAIEQYF.

The gene calls are TRBV28 and TRBJ1-6; no definite D call. This CDR3 has 12 residues. Germline CDR1 MDHEN, CDR2 SYDVKM. V lost 7 bases to trimming and J lost 11 bases, with 12 bases between them. The CDR3 sequence is CASTALLTPLHF. The CDR3 nucleotides are TGTGCCAGCACGGCGCTCTTAACACCCCTCCACTTT.

The rearrangement joins TRBV7-7 to TRBJ2-1, with a possible D match to TRBD1 (6 bases). CDR1 and CDR2 from the germline V gene are SSHAT and FNYEAQ (reference sequence). Trimming removed 2 bases at V and 9 bases at J, with 20 bases between. The CDR3 loop spans 16 amino acids. CDR3 region: CASSLSLGGQQGEQFF. CDR3 coding DNA: TGTGCCAGCAGCTTAAGTCTTGGGGGACAACAGGGTGAGCAGTTCTTC.

The genes are TRBV7-2 and TRBJ2-1; 7 bases are shared with TRBD1. The germline gives CDR1 SGHTA, CDR2 FQGNSA. The CDR3 has 15 residues. With V trimmed by 6 bases and J by 6 bases, 11 bases remained unmatched. The CDR3 nucleotides read TGTGCCAGCAGTTTTAGACAGGGCCCGGGCAATGAGCAGTTCTTC. It translates to CASSFRQGPGNEQFF.

The chain joins TRBV10-3 to TRBJ2-7; 8 nucleotides match TRBD1. CDR3 size: 14 residues. After removal of 6 bases from V and 2 bases from J, the junction contained 6 bases not matched to a gene. The germline V gene encodes CDR1 ENHRY and CDR2 SYGVKD. The CDR3 sequence: CAIRDDRGPYEQYF. In DNA form, the CDR3 reads TGTGCCATCAGGGATGACAGGGGACCCTACGAGCAGTACTTC.

V and J are TRBV12-1 and TRBJ2-2; the tabulated D call, TRBD1, remains unverified against the DNA. TRBV12-1 is an annotated pseudogene. This CDR3 contains 20 residues. In DNA, the CDR3 is TGTGCCAGCAGCTTTGGCGCGGTCCCGGGACAGGGAAGGTACAACGGGGAGCTGTTTTTT. Protein: CASSFGAVPGQGRYNGELFF.

This chain links TRBV5-1 with TRBJ2-3; 10 bases match TRBD2. The V and J ends lost 4 bases and 0 bases, in that order; junction bases with no gene match: 17. The CDR3 loop spans 20 amino acids. The germline V gene encodes CDR1 SGHRS and CDR2 YFSETQ. CDR3 protein: CASSLERGGVSTSSTDTQYF. The CDR3 region has the DNA TGCGCCAGCAGCCTCGAGCGGGGGGGCGTCTCCACTTCTAGCACAGATACGCAGTATTTT.

The gene calls are TRBV5-1 and TRBJ1-2; 7 bases are a match to TRBD1. The CDR3 sequence is 14 residues long. Germline trimming cut 5 bases from V and 4 bases from J; bases unmatched to any gene: 8. Germline-derived CDR1 and CDR2 are SGHRS and YFSETQ. The CDR3 coding sequence is TGCGCCAGCAGGGCCACAGGGGACCTCTATGGCTACACCTTC. It specifies CASRATGDLYGYTF.

About this clone itself: The sample contains more than one DNA sequence encoding this CDR3. This sequence joins TRBV5-4 and TRBJ1-6; D possibly corresponds to TRBD1 (5 bases). Germline CDR1 reads SGHNT; CDR2 reads YYREEE (reference sequence). The CDR3 spans 14 residues. V lost 0 bases and J lost 6, with 7 bases in between. CDR3 in amino acids: CASSLGQGNSPLHF. DNA of the CDR3: TGTGCCAGCAGCTTGGGCCAGGGTAATTCACCCCTCCACTTT.

This clone was found once. V usage is TRBV5-1 and J usage is TRBJ2-3, with no clear D. V lost 4 bases to trimming and J lost 0 bases, with 15 bases between them. Per germline, CDR1 SGHRS and CDR2 YFSETQ. The CDR3 spans 16 residues. The CDR3 DNA is TGCGCCAGCAGCCTAAGACATCGAAGTAGCACAGATACGCAGTATTTT. It yields the protein CASSLRHRSSTDTQYF.